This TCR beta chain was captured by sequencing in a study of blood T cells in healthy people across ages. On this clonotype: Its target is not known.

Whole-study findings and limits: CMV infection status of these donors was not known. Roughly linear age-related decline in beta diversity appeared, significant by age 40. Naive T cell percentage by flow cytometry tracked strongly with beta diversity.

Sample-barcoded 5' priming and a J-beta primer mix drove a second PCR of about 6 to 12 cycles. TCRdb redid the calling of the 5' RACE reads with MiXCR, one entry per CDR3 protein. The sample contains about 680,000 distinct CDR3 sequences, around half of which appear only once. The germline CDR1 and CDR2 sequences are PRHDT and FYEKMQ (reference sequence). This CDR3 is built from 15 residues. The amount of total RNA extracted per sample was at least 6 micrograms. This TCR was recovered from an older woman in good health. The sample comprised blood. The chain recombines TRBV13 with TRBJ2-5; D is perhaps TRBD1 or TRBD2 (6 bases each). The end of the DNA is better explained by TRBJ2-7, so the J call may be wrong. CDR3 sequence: CASSAEGGGPYEQYF. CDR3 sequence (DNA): TGTGCCAGCTCGGCAGAAGGGGGAGGCCCGTACGAGCAGTACTTC.